The 24 T cell receptor beta chains below were found in one sample sequenced in a study of blood T cell repertoires in COVID-19. Assay: immunoSEQ multiplex PCR; the TCRdb copy retains only in-frame clones and omits some. The sample lists a few hundred thousand clones, 88% occurring once. The source material was peripheral blood. Receptors were obtained from a man older than 75 with acute or convalescent COVID-19.

This clone appeared once. This chain connects TRBV2 to TRBJ2-5; D uncertain. The CDR3 loop spans 14 amino acids. V lost 2 bases, J lost 1 base, and 8 bases lay in between. Germline CDR1 SNHLY, CDR2 FYNNEI. As DNA, the CDR3 is TGTGCCAGCAGTGAAATGTCAGGCCAAGAGACCCAGTACTTC. Its protein is CASSEMSGQETQYF.

V usage is TRBV27 and J usage is TRBJ2-7, with D perhaps TRBD2 (6 bases). The germline V gene has CDR1 MNHEY and CDR2 SMNVEV (reference sequence). The CDR3 totals 14 residues. Trimming removed 2 bases from V and 7 bases from J, with 15 bases in between. The CDR3 spells CASSLSGYYGEQYF. CDR3 nucleotides: TGTGCCAGCAGTTTAAGCGGGTACTACGGAGAGCAGTACTTC.

The chain uses TRBV15 and TRBJ1-1; 7 nucleotides align to TRBD1. J was trimmed by 4 bases and V by 0 bases; bases with no gene match: 5. The CDR3 is 15 residues long. Germline CDR1 and CDR2: LNHNV and YYDKDF (reference sequence). CDR3: CATSRDPYRGTEAFF. CDR3 sequence (DNA): TGTGCCACCAGCAGAGATCCTTACAGGGGCACTGAAGCTTTCTTT. The complete variable domain, with remaining parts taken from reference TRBV15 and TRBJ1-1, reads DAMVIQNPRYQVTQFGKPVTLSCSQTLNHNVMYWYQQKSSQAPKLLFHYYDKDFNNEADTPDNFQSRRPNTSFCFLDIRSPGLGDTAMYLCATSRDPYRGTEAFFGQGTRLTVV.

The V call is TRBV27, the J call TRBJ1-5, with TRBD1 matching 10 bases. CDR1 MNHEY and CDR2 SMNVEV come from the germline V gene (reference sequence). The length of the CDR3 is 15 residues. V shed 5 bases and J 5 bases; nucleotides not matched to a gene: 6. The CDR3 bases are TGTGCCAGCAGTCCGGGACAGGGGCCGTATCAGCCCCAGCATTTT. It yields the protein CASSPGQGPYQPQHF.

In the case of this clone: One junction end disagrees with the germline gene, perhaps due to a read error. The chain is built from TRBV7-7 and TRBJ2-5; a weak D match, TRBD2 (6 bases). The germline gives CDR1 SSHAT, CDR2 FNYEAQ (reference sequence). The CDR3 length is 13 residues. DNA of the CDR3: TGTGCTAGCACCCAGACAGCGGGAGAGACCCAGTACTTC. Protein sequence: CASTQTAGETQYF.

V usage is TRBV5-1 and J usage is TRBJ2-5, with a tentative D call TRBD2 (6 bases). The germline V gene has CDR1 SGHRS and CDR2 YFSETQ. Trimming removed 5 bases at V and 0 bases at J, with 14 bases between. The length of the CDR3 is 15 residues. CDR3 amino acids: CASSWGRDYQETQYF. Written as DNA, the CDR3 is TGCGCCAGCAGTTGGGGCCGGGACTACCAAGAGACCCAGTACTTC.

The rearrangement uses TRBV19 and TRBJ2-3, with TRBD1 as a possible D gene (6 bases). The germline V and J ends were trimmed by 2 bases and 1 base, with 13 bases remaining between them. CDR1 LNHDA and CDR2 SQIVND come from the germline V gene (reference sequence). This CDR3 is built from 16 residues. The CDR3 sequence is CASSISTGRGTDTQYF. The DNA of the CDR3 is TGTGCCAGTAGTATATCCACAGGGAGAGGCACAGATACGCAGTATTTT.

The chain combines TRBV5-6 with TRBJ1-1, with 7 bases aligning to TRBD1. Germline CDR1 and CDR2: SGHDT and YYEEEE. Losses at the gene ends were 0 bases for V and 1 base for J; bases not matched to a gene: 9. The CDR3 is 17 residues long. The CDR3 sequence: CASSLVGTELPNTEAFF. The CDR3 DNA sequence: TGTGCCAGCAGCTTGGTGGGGACAGAGCTCCCGAACACTGAAGCTTTCTTT.

The chain has TRBV7-2 and TRBJ1-6, with no clear D. Trimming stripped 4 bases from V and 7 bases from J, with 14 bases between. The CDR3 sequence is 15 residues long. Germline CDR1 and CDR2: SGHTA and FQGNSA. The CDR3 protein is CASSSQWRFNSPLHF. The CDR3 DNA sequence: TGTGCCAGCAGCTCGCAATGGAGGTTCAATTCACCCCTCCACTTT.

The chain couples TRBV24-1 to TRBJ2-1; 11 nucleotides agree with TRBD1. This CDR3 is built from 15 residues. The germline CDR1 and CDR2 sequences are KGHDR and SFDVKD. V lost 7 bases and J lost 6; bases outside the gene matches: 7. This CDR3 reads CATSATGTGGNEQFF. The DNA of the CDR3 is TGTGCCACCAGCGCAACCGGGACAGGGGGCAATGAGCAGTTCTTC.

J is TRBJ2-7 and V is TRBV7-2, with D perhaps TRBD2 (6 bases). From germline, CDR1 is SGHTA and CDR2 FQGNSA. This CDR3 has 14 residues. Trimming cost V 2 bases and J 5 bases, with 13 bases left between them. The CDR3 nucleotides read TGTGCCAGCAGCTTAAGGAGGGGCAGGGACGAGCAGTACTTC. It specifies CASSLRRGRDEQYF.

The V call is TRBV7-9, the J call TRBJ1-2; 7 positions agree with TRBD1. J was trimmed by 5 bases and V by 1 base; bases with no gene match: 7. The germline CDR1 and CDR2 sequences are SEHNR and FQNEAQ (reference sequence). The CDR3 is 15 amino acids. CDR3 coding DNA: TGTGCCAGCAGCTTAGTTGCCGGGACAGAGTATGGCTACACCTTC. Translating gives CASSLVAGTEYGYTF.

The chain uses TRBV4-3 and TRBJ2-3; TRBD2 aligns across 8 bases. V was pared by 0 bases and J by 7 bases, with 12 bases of the junction left unmatched. The CDR3 has 17 residues. Germline V gene data show CDR1 as LGHNA and CDR2 as YSLEER. The CDR3 DNA follows: TGCGCCAGCAGCCAAGATTTAGGAGCTAGCGGGTTTAATACGCAGTATTTT. It translates to CASSQDLGASGFNTQYF.

The chain recombines TRBV7-2 with TRBJ2-7, with a tentative D call TRBD1 (5 bases). V shed 6 bases and J shed 3 bases, with 18 bases lying between them. The CDR3 totals 15 residues. Germline CDR1 is SGHTA and CDR2 is FQGNSA. CDR3 region: CASSFSPGGHYEQYF. The CDR3 DNA is TGTGCCAGCAGTTTTTCGCCCGGCGGACACTACGAGCAGTACTTC.

The chain links TRBV19 to TRBJ2-2; D is possibly TRBD1 (5 bases). CDR1 is LNHDA, CDR2 SQIVND, per germline (reference sequence). This CDR3 is built from 14 residues. The V end was cut by 6 bases, the J end by 0 bases, with 8 bases between. The CDR3 reads CASRDNANTGELFF. The DNA for the CDR3 is TGTGCCAGTAGGGACAATGCGAACACCGGGGAGCTGTTTTTT.

The rearrangement links TRBV6-5 to TRBJ2-7, with TRBD1 matching over 9 bases. V was clipped by 5 bases and J by 1 base; unmatched bases: 3. Germline CDR1 is MNHEY and CDR2 is SVGAGI. The CDR3 sequence is 14 residues long. The CDR3 bases are TGTGCCAGCAGTCCTGACAGGGGGTCCTACGAGCAGTACTTC. Its protein is CASSPDRGSYEQYF.

The chain carries TRBV7-3 and TRBJ2-6; 9 nucleotides line up with TRBD1. Per germline, CDR1 SGHTA and CDR2 FQGTGA. The length of the CDR3 is 18 residues. J lost 0 bases, V lost 6 bases, and 9 bases had no gene match. Written as DNA, the CDR3 is TGTGCCAGCAGTTATTCCGGGACAGGGAGCTCTGGGGCCAACGTCCTGACTTTC. Encoded protein: CASSYSGTGSSGANVLTF.

The chain employs TRBV6-2 or TRBV6-3 and TRBJ2-7; D is possibly TRBD2 (5 bases). Germline CDR1 is MNHEY and CDR2 is SVGEGT. The CDR3 contains 15 residues. The ends were cut back, 0 bases at V and 1 base at J, with 10 bases in the middle. The CDR3 spells CASSYSARGSYEQYF. Here the CDR3 DNA reads TGTGCCAGCAGTTACTCGGCCCGGGGATCCTACGAGCAGTACTTC.

The chain recombines TRBV28 with TRBJ1-6; D uncertain. CDR1 is MDHEN and CDR2 is SYDVKM in the germline V gene. V lost 4 bases to trimming and J lost 9 bases, with 7 bases between them. The CDR3 is 12 amino acids. The DNA for the CDR3 is TGTGCCAGCAGTTCCTCTATTTCACCCCTCCACTTT. Translation: CASSSSISPLHF. Using reference TRBV28 and TRBJ1-6 for the parts outside the CDR3, the full variable domain is DVKVTQSSRYLVKRTGEKVFLECVQDMDHENMFWYRQDPGLGLRLIYFSYDVKMKEKGDIPEGYSVSREKKERFSLILESASTNQTSMYLCASSSSISPLHFGNGTRLTVT.

This chain links TRBV14 with TRBJ1-2, with a possible D match to TRBD1 (6 bases). From germline, CDR1 is SGHDN and CDR2 FVKESK. The ends were cut back, 1 base at V and 4 bases at J, with 13 bases in the middle. This CDR3 is built from 15 residues. CDR3 loop: CASSQGTELVYGYTF. CDR3 nucleotide sequence: TGTGCCAGCAGCCAAGGGACAGAACTCGTCTATGGCTACACCTTC.

The genes are TRBV7-3 and TRBJ1-2; 10 positions match TRBD1. This CDR3 region has 13 residues. With V trimmed by 3 bases and J by 8 bases, 3 bases remained unmatched. Germline CDR1 and CDR2: SGHTA and FQGTGA. The CDR3 region has the DNA TGTGCCAGCAGCTTGGGGACAGGGGAGGGCTACACCTTC. This encodes CASSLGTGEGYTF.

V usage is TRBV5-1 and J usage is TRBJ2-3; weak D call: TRBD2 (6 bases). The CDR3 sequence is 15 residues long. Between the trimmed V and J ends, which lost 4 bases and 1 base, there was a span of 13 bases. The V gene's germline CDR1 is SGHRS and CDR2 YFSETQ. The CDR3: CASSIDGGGTDTQYF. The CDR3, as DNA: TGCGCCAGCAGCATCGACGGAGGGGGCACAGATACGCAGTATTTT.

The J gene is TRBJ1-6, the V gene TRBV5-6; 7 bases fit TRBD1. This CDR3 spans 16 amino acids. Unmatched junction bases numbered 11, after V lost 3 bases and J lost 8 bases. Germline V gene lookup returns CDR1 SGHDT and CDR2 YYEEEE. This chain's CDR3 is CASSSSTGRVDSPLHF. The CDR3 DNA reads TGTGCCAGCAGCTCCTCGACAGGGCGAGTGGATTCACCCCTCCACTTT.

The chain joins TRBV27 to TRBJ1-1, with a possible D match to TRBD1 (6 bases). Germline values: CDR1 MNHEY, CDR2 SMNVEV (reference sequence). The length of the CDR3 is 13 residues. V gave up 8 bases and J gave up 1 base, with 11 bases separating them. Here the CDR3 DNA reads TGTGCCAGCCGTGGACAGTCGAACACTGAAGCTTTCTTT. Translation: CASRGQSNTEAFF.